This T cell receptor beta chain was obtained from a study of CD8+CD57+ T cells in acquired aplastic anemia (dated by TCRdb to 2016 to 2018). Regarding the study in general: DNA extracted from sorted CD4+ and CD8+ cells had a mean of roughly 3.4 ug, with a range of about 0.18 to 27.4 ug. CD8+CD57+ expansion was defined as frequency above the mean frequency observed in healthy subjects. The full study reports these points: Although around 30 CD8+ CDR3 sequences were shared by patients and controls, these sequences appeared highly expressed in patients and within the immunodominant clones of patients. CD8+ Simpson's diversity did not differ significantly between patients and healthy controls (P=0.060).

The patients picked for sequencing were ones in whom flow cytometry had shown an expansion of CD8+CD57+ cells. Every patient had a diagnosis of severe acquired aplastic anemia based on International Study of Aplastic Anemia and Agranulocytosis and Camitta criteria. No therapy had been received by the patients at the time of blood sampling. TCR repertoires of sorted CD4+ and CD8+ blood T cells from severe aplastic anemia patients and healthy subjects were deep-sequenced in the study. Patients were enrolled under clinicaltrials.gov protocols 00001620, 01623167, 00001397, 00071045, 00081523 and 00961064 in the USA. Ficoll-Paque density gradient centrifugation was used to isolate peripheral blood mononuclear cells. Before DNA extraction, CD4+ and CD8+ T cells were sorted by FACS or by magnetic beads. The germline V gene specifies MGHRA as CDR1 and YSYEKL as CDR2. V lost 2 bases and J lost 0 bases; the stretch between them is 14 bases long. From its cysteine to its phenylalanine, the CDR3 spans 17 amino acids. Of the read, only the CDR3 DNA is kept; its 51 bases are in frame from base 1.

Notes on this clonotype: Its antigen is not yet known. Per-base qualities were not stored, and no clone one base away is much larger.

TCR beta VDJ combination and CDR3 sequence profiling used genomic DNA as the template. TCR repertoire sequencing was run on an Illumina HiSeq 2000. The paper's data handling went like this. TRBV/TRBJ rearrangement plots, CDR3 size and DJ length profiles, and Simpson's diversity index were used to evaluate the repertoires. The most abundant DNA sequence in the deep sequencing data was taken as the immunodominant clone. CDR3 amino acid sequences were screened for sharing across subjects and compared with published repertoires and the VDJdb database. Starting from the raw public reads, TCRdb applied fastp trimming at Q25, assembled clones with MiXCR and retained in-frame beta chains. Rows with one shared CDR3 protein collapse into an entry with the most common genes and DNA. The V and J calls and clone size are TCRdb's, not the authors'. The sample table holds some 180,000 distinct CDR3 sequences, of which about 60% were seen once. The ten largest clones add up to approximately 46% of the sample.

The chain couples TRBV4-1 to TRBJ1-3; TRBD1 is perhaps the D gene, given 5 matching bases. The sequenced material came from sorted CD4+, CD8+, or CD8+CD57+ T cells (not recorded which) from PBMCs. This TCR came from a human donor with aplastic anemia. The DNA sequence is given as TGCGCCAGCAGCCAAAGCGGGAGGGGCAACTCTGGAAACACCATATATTTT. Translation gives CASSQSGRGNSGNTIYF.